Only a few counts were recorded for the clone carrying this TCR beta chain. Its antigen is still unknown. This entry comes from a study of response to subunit inactivated influenza vaccine. Study-wide results and caveats: T cells newly recruited by each seasonal influenza vaccination are few, the authors suggested.

A single record per CDR3 protein comes from TCRdb applying MiXCR to the RT-PCR reads. The sample contains about 520,000 distinct CDR3 sequences, about 25% of which appear only once. The CDR3 runs to 12 residues. Looked up from germline, CDR1 is WSHSY and CDR2 is SAAADI. Trimming shortened V by 8 bases and J by 5 bases, and 12 bases separated the two germline ends. The specimen comprised CD4+ T cells sorted from PBMCs, sampled roughly 5 days after vaccination. The V call is TRBV10-2, the J call TRBJ2-5; the D gene could be TRBD1 or TRBD2 (5 bases each). The sequence was collected from a man aged 50 to 60 who received an inactivated influenza vaccine. The CDR3 nucleotides are TGCGCCAGCGGGGGTCCAAAGGAGACCCAGTACTTC. It yields the protein CASGGPKETQYF.